This passage covers 6 T cell receptor beta chains from one sample sequenced in a study of patients and donors after allogeneic stem cell transplantation (TCRdb year 2020). Library construction relied on RT-PCR. The sequencing machine was a NextSeq 550. TCRdb passed the public sequencing reads through fastp at Q25 and MiXCR, retaining productive beta sequences. Here each entry gathers all rows of one CDR3 protein and keeps the most common genes and DNA. This sample is represented by approximately 60,000 distinct CDR3 sequences; roughly 14% of them were singletons. Over 25% of the sample rests with the top ten. Sequencing input: blood, either unsorted or a sorted T cell fraction (not recorded which). Receptors originate from a human donor who was either an allogeneic HSCT recipient or a stem cell or donor lymphocyte infusion donor (not recorded which). It is not recorded whose cells these are; they may come from a transplant donor.

This chain joins TRBV6-5 and TRBJ1-1; D is unresolved. The V end was cut by 2 bases, the J end by 1 base, with 5 bases between. The CDR3 is 13 residues long. Germline V lookup: CDR1 MNHEY, CDR2 SVGAGI. CDR3 residues: CASSYAANTEAFF. The CDR3 DNA sequence: TGTGCCAGCAGTTACGCGGCGAACACTGAAGCTTTCTTT.

This clonotype was detected ten times or more. The chain links TRBV27 to TRBJ2-6; D not resolved. Germline CDR1 reads MNHEY; CDR2 reads SMNVEV (reference sequence). The CDR3 totals 16 residues. The germline V and J ends were trimmed by 1 base and 1 base, with 8 bases remaining between them. The CDR3 DNA is TGTGCCAGCAGTTTATATGAAAGTTCTGGGGCCAACGTCCTGACTTTC. It translates to CASSLYESSGANVLTF.

This clonotype occurred a few times. This chain connects TRBV12-3 or TRBV12-4 to TRBJ2-7, with D perhaps assigned TRBD1 or TRBD2 (5 bases each). The V gene lost 3 bases and the J gene lost 0 bases, with 9 bases spanning the gap. This CDR3 has 14 residues. The CDR3 sequence: CASSFPGASYEQYF. The CDR3 region has the DNA TGTGCCAGCAGTTTCCCCGGGGCCTCCTACGAGCAGTACTTC.

Ten or more counts support this clonotype. The V and J genes are TRBV2 and TRBJ1-5, with TRBD1 identical over 8 bases. J gave up 7 bases and V 9 bases, and 8 bases lay outside the gene matches. Germline V gene lookup returns CDR1 SNHLY and CDR2 FYNNEI. This CDR3 spans 13 amino acids. Here the CDR3 reads CASGQGNRQPQHF. The CDR3 DNA sequence: TGTGCCAGTGGACAGGGAAACAGACAGCCCCAGCATTTT. The complete variable domain, with remaining parts taken from reference TRBV2 and TRBJ1-5, reads EPEVTQTPSHQVTQMGQEVILRCVPISNHLYFYWYRQILGQKVEFLVSFYNNEISEKSEIFDDQFSVERPDGSNFTLKIRSTKLEDSAMYFCASGQGNRQPQHFGDGTRLSIL.

This clonotype occurred a few times. V usage is TRBV19 and J usage is TRBJ1-5, with TRBD1 identical over 8 bases. Germline CDR1 is LNHDA and CDR2 is SQIVND (reference sequence). The CDR3 consists of 13 residues. V trimming: 11 bases; J trimming: 3 bases; junction bases outside the gene matches: 6. The DNA for the CDR3 is TGTGCCGTTGACAGGGGTTTCAATCAGCCCCAGCATTTT. It yields the protein CAVDRGFNQPQHF.

This chain joins TRBV24-1 and TRBJ2-3; D not certain. V shed 5 bases and J shed 0 bases, with 8 bases lying between them. Germline V gene lookup returns CDR1 KGHDR and CDR2 SFDVKD. This CDR3 has 14 amino acids. The CDR3 loop is CATSGIPSTDTQYF. The CDR3 region has the DNA TGTGCCACCAGTGGGATCCCTAGCACAGATACGCAGTATTTT.